This TCR beta chain was sequenced for a study of blood T cells in healthy people across ages. This CDR3 region has 14 residues. Germline V gene lookup returns CDR1 MNHEY and CDR2 SVGEGT. J gave up 2 bases and V 8 bases, and 7 bases lay outside the gene matches. Combining a sample-barcoded 5' primer with a J-beta primer mix, a second PCR ran for roughly 7 to 11 cycles. TCRdb called the 5' RACE reads again in MiXCR, with one record for every CDR3 protein. The sample holds approximately 850,000 distinct CDR3 sequences; under 55% are singletons and the top ten take around 21%. Sequencing was done on a sample of blood. The J gene is TRBJ2-7, the V gene TRBV6-2 or TRBV6-3, with 9 bases that match TRBD2. The TCR was taken from a man in his sixties in good health. CDR3 DNA: TGTGCCAGCCGGAGCGGGGGGCTGACCTACGAGCAGTACTTC. This sequence encodes CASRSGGLTYEQYF.